This TCR beta chain was obtained from a study of cytomegalovirus exposure and HLA in healthy donors. Amplification used 60 Vbeta primers and 13 Jbeta primers. The assay was immunoSEQ multiplex PCR, and TCRdb's table has in-frame clones only and misses some. Of approximately 140,000 clones in the sample, around 72% are singletons; the top ten hold roughly 1.5%. As to this clone: Its target is not known.

Findings and caveats of the study: Common viral pathogens were later found to be apparently linked to several of the most significant clusters. Through in vitro validation, three CMV-associated chains were shown to be specific for CMV antigens. Roughly uniform depth of sequencing across donors was assumed in presence/absence analyses.

The CDR3 is made up of 15 amino acids. The receptor comes from a woman between 18 and 30 years old in good health and CMV-seronegative. The sample was PBMCs. The V gene is TRBV12-2, the J gene TRBJ2-7; the table names TRBD2, a call not compared with the DNA. TRBV12-2 is noted as a pseudogene. CDR3: CASRLITYRSYEQYF. The CDR3 region has the DNA TGTGCAAGTCGCTTAATCACCTACCGCTCCTACGAGCAGTACTTC.